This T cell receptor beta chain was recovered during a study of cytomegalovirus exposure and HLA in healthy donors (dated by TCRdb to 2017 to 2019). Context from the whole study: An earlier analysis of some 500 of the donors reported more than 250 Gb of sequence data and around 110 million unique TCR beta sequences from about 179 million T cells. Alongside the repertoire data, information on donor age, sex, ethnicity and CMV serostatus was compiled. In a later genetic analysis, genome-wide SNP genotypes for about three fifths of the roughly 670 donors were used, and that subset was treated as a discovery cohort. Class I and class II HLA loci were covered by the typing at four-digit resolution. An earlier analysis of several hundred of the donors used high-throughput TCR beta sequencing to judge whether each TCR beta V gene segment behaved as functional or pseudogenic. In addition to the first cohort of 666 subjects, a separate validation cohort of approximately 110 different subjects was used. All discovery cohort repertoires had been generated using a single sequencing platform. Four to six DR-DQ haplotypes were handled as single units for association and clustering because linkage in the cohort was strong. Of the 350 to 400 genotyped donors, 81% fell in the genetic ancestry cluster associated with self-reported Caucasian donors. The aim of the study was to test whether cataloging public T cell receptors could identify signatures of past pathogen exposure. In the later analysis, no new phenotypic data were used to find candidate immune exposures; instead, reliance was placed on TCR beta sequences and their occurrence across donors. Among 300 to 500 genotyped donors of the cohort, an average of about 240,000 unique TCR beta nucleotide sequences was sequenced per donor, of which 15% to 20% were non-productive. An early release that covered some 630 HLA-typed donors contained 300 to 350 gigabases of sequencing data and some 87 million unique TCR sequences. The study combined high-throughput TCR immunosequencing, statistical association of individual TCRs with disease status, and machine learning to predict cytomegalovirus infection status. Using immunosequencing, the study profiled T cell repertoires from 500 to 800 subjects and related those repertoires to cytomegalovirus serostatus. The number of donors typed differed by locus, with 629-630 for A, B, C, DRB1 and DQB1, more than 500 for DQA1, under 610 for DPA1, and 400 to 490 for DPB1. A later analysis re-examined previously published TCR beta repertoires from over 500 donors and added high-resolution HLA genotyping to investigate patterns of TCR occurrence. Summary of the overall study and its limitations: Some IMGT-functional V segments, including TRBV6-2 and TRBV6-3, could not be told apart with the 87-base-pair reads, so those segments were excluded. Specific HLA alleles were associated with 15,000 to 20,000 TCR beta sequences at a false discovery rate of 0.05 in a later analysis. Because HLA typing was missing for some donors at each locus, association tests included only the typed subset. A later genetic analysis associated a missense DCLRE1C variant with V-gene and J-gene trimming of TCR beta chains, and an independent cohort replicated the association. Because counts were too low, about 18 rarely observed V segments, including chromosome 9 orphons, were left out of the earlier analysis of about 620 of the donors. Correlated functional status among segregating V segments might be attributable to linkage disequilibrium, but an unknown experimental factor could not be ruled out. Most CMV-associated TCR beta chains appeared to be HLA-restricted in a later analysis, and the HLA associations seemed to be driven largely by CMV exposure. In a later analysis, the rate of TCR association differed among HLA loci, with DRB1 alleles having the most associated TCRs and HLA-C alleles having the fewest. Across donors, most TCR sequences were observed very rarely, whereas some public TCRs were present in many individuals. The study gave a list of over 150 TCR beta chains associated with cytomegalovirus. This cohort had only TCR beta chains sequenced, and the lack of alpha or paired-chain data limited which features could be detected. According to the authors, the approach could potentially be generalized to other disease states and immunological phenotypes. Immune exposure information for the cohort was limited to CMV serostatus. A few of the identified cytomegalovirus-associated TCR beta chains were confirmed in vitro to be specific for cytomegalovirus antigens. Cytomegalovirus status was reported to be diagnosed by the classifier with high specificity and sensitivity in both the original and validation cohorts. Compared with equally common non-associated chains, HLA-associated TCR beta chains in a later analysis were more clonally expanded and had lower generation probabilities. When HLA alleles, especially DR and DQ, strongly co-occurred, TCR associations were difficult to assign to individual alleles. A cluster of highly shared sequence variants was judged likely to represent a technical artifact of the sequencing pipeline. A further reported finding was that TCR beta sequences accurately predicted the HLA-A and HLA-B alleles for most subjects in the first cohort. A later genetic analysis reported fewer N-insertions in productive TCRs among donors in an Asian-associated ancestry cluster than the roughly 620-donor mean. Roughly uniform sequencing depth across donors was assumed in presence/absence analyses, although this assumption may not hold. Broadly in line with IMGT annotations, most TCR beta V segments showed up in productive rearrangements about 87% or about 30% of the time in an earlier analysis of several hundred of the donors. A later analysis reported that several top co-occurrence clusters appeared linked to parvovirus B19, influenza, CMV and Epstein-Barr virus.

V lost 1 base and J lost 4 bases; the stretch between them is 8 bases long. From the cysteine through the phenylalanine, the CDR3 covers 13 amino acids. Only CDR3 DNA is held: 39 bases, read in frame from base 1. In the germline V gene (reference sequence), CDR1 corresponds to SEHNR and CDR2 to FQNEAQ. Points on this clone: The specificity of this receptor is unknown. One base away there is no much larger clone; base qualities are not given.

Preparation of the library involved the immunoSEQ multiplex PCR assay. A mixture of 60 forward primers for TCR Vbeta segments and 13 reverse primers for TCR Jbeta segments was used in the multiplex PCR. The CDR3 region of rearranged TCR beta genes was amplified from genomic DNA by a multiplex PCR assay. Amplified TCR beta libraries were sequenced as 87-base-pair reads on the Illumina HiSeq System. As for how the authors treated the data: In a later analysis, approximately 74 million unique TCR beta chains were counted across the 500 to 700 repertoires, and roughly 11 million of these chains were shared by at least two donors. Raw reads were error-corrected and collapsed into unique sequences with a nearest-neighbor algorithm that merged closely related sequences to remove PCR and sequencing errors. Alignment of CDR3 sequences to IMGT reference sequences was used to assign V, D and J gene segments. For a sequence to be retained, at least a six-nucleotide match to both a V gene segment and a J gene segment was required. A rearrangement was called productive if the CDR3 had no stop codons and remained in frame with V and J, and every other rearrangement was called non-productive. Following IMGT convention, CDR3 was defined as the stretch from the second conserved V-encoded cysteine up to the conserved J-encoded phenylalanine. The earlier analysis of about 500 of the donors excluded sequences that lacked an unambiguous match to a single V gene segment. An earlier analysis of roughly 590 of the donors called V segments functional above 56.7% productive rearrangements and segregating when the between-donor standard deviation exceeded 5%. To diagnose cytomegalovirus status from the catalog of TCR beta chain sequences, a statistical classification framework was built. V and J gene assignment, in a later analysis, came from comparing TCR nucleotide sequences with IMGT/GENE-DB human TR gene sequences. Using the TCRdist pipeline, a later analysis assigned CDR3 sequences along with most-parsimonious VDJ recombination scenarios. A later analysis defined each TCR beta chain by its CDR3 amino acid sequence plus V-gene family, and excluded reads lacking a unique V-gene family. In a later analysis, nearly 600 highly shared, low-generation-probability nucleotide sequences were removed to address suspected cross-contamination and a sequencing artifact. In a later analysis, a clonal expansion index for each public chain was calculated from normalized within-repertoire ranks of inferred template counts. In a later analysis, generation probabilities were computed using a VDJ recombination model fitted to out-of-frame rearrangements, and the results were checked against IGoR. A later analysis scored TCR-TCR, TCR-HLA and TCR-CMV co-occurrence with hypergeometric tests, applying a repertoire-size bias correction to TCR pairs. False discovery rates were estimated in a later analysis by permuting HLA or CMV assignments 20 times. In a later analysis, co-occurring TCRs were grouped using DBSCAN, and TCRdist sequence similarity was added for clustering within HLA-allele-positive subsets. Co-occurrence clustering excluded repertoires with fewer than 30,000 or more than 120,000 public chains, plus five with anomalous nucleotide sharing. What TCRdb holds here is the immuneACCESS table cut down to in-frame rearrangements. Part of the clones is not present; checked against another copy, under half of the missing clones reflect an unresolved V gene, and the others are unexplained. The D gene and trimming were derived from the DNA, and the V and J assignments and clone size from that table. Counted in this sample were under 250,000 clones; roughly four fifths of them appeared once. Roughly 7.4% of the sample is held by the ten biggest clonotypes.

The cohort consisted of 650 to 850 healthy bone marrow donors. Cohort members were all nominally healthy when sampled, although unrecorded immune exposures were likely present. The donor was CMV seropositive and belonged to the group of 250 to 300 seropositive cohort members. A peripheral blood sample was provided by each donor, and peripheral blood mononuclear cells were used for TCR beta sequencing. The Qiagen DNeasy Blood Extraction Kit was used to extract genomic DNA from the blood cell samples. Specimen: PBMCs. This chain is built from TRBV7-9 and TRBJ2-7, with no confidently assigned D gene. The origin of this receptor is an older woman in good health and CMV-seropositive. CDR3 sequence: CASSLEQIYEQYF. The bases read TGTGCCAGCAGCTTAGAACAAATTTACGAGCAGTACTTC.